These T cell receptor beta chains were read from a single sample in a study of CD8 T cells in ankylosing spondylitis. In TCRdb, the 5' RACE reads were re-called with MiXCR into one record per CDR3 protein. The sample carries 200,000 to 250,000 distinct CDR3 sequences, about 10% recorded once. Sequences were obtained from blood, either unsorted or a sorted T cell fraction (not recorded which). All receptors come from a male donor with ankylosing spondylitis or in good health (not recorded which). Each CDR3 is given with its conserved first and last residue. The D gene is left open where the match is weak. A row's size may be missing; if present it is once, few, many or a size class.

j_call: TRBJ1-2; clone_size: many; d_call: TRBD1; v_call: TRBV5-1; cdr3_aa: CASSFGTGINYGYTF; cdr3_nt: TGCGCCAGCAGCTTCGGGACAGGGATAAACTATGGCTACACCTTC
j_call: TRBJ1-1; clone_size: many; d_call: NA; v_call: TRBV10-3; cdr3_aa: CAISARGTDENTEAFF; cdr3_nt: TGTGCCATCAGTGCAAGAGGGACTGATGAGAACACTGAAGCTTTCTTT
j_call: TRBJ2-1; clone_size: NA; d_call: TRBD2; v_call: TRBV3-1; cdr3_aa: CASSPKAGVGEQFF; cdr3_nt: TGTGCCAGCAGCCCGAAAGCGGGAGTCGGTGAGCAGTTCTTC
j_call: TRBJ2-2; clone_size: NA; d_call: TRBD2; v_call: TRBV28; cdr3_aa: CAIRTSGRAGSAGELFF; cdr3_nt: TGTGCCATCCGGACTAGCGGGAGGGCGGGCAGTGCCGGGGAGCTGTTTTTT
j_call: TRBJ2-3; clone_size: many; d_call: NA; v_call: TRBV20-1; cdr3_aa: CSARGSSGGTDTQYF; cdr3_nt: TGCAGTGCTAGAGGCTCATCGGGGGGCACAGATACGCAGTATTTT
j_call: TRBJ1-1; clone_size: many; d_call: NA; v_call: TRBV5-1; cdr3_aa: CASSLVWGTPEAFF; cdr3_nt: TGCGCCAGCAGCTTGGTCTGGGGGACCCCTGAAGCTTTCTTT
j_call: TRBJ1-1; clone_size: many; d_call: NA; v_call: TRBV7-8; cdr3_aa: CASTPSGLTEAFF; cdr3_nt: TGTGCCAGCACCCCCTCCGGACTCACTGAAGCTTTCTTT
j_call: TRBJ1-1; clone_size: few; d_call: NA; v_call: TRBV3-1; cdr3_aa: CASSQESLNTEAFF; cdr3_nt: TGTGCCAGCAGCCAAGAGTCCCTGAACACTGAAGCTTTCTTT
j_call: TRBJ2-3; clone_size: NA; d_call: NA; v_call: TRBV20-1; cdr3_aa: CSARGASGLADTQYF; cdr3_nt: TGCAGTGCCCGGGGGGCTAGCGGTTTAGCAGATACGCAGTATTTT
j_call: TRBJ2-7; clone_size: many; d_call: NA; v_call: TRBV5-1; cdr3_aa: CASSFWREGIHEQYF; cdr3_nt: TGCGCCAGCAGCTTTTGGCGGGAAGGCATCCACGAGCAGTACTTC
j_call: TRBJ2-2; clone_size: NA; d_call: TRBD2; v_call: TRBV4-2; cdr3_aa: CASSQGPWGSSGRAYTGELFF; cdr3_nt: TGTGCCAGCAGCCAAGGTCCTTGGGGAAGTAGCGGGAGGGCCTACACCGGGGAGCTGTTTTTT
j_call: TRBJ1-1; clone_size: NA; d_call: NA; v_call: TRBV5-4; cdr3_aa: CASSLMDGYTEAFF; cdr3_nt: TGTGCCAGCAGTCTGATGGACGGGTACACTGAAGCTTTCTTT
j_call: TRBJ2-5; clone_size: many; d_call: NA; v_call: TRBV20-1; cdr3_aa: CSARDWVSRETQYF; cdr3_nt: TGCAGTGCTAGAGATTGGGTATCTAGAGAGACCCAGTACTTC
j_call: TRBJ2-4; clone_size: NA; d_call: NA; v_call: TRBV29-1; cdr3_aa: CSVVGPPVQNIQYF; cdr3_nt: TGCAGCGTTGTCGGCCCCCCGGTCCAAAACATTCAGTACTTC
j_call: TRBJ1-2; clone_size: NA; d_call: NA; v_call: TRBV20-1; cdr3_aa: CSGGLRPGYAF; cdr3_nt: TGCAGCGGGGGCCTCCGTCCGGGCTACGCCTTC
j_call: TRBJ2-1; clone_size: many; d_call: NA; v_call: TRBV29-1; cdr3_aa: CSVEGANEQFF; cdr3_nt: TGCAGCGTTGAAGGCGCGAACGAGCAGTTCTTC
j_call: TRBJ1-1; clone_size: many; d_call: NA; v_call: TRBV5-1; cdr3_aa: CASSLDGSTEAFF; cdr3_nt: TGCGCCAGCAGCTTGGATGGGAGCACTGAAGCTTTCTTT
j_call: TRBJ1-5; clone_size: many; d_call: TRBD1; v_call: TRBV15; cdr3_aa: CATSRGTGVTEDNQPQHF; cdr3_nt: TGTGCCACCAGCAGGGGAACAGGGGTAACTGAAGACAATCAGCCCCAGCATTTT
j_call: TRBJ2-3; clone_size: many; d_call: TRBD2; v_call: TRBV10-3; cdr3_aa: CAIRPVAGGTDTQYF; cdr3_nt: TGTGCCATCAGGCCAGTAGCGGGAGGAACAGATACGCAGTATTTT
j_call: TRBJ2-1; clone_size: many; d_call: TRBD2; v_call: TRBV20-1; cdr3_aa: CSARDGAGDASEQFF; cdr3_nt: TGCAGTGCTAGAGATGGGGCGGGGGACGCCTCGGAGCAGTTCTTC
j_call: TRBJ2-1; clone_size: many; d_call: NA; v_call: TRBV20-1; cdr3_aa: CSAFRLARNNEQFF; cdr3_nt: TGCAGTGCTTTCCGGCTAGCGCGAAACAATGAGCAGTTCTTC
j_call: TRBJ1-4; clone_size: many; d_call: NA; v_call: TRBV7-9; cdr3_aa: CASTWATNEKLFF; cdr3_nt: TGTGCCAGCACCTGGGCAACTAATGAAAAACTGTTTTTT
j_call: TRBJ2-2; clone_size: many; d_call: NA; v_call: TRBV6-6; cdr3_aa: CASSSLSPGELFF; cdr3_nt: TGTGCCAGCAGTTCGCTTTCCCCCGGGGAGCTGTTTTTT
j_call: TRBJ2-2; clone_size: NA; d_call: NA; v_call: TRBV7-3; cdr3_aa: CASSLDGGPTGELFF; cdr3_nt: TGTGCCAGCAGCCTCGATGGGGGGCCAACCGGGGAGCTGTTTTTT
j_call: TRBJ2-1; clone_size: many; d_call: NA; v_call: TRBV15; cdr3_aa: CATSRDLTGGQFF; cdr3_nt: TGTGCCACCAGCAGAGATTTAACCGGTGGGCAGTTCTTC
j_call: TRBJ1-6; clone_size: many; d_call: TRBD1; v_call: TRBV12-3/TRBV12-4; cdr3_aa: CASSGGQGNSPLHF; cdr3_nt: TGTGCCAGCAGTGGGGGACAGGGGAATTCACCCCTCCACTTT
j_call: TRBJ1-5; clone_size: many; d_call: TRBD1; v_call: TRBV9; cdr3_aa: CASSPDRVSQPQHF; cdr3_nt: TGTGCCAGCAGCCCAGACAGGGTCAGTCAGCCCCAGCATTTT
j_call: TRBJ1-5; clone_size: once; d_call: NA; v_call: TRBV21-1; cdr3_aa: CASSNCQWQPQHF; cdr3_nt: TGTGCCAGCAGCAATTGTCAATGGCAGCCCCAGCATTTT
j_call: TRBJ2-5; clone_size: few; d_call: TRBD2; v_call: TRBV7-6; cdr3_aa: CASSLTLAGEYSYQETQYF; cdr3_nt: TGTGCCAGCAGCTTGACGCTAGCGGGGGAGTATTCGTACCAAGAGACCCAGTACTTC
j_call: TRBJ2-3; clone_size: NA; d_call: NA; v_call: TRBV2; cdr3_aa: CASRGSADTQYF; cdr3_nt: TGTGCCAGCAGGGGGTCCGCGGATACGCAGTATTTT
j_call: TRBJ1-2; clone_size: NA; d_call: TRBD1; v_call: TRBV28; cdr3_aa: CASSLGQGGYTF; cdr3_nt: TGTGCCAGCAGTTTGGGACAGGGAGGCTACACCTTC
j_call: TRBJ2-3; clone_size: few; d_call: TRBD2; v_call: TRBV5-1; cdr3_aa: CASSLAGGAIDTQYF; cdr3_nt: TGCGCCAGCAGCTTGGCCGGGGGGGCCATAGATACGCAGTATTTT
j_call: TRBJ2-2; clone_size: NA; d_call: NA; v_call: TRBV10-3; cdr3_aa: CAISERGSSNTGELFF; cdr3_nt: TGTGCCATCAGTGAACGGGGAAGTAGCAACACCGGGGAGCTGTTTTTT
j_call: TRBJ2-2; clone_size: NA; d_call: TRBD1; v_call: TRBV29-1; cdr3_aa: CSVGALETGLEAENTGELFF; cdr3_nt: TGCAGCGTTGGGGCCCTAGAGACAGGGTTGGAAGCGGAGAACACCGGGGAGCTGTTTTTT
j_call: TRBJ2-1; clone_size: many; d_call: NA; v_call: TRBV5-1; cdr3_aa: CASSWSRSDPYNEQFF; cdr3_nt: TGCGCCAGCAGTTGGAGCAGATCAGACCCCTACAATGAGCAGTTCTTC
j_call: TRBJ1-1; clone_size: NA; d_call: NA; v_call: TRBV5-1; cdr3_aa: CASTFYEAGGTEAFF; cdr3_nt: TGCGCCAGCACCTTCTATGAGGCCGGGGGGACTGAAGCTTTCTTT
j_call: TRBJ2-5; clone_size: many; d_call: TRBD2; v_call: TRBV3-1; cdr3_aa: CASSWGGFETQYF; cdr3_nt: TGTGCCAGCAGCTGGGGGGGTTTTGAGACCCAGTACTTC
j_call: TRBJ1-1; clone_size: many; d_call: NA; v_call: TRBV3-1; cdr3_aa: CASSQVPQGAKAFF; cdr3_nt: TGTGCCAGCAGCCAGGTCCCGCAAGGGGCGAAAGCTTTCTTT
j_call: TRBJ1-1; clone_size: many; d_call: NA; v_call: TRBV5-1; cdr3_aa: CASSLGGEIGAFF; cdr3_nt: TGCGCCAGCAGCTTGGGTGGGGAGATCGGAGCTTTCTTT
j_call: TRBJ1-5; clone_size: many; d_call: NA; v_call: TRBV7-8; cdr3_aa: CASSLHLSNQPQHF; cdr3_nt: TGTGCCAGCAGCTTACATCTTAGTAATCAGCCCCAGCATTTT
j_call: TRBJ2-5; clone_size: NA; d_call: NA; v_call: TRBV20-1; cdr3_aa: CSARPRGAAHQEIQYF; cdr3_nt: TGCAGTGCGCGTCCCCGAGGGGCAGCCCACCAAGAGATCCAGTACTTC
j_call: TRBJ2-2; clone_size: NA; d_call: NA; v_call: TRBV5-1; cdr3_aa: CASSLPGATINTGELFF; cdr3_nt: TGCGCCAGCAGCTTGCCGGGGGCCACGATTAACACCGGGGAGCTGTTTTTT
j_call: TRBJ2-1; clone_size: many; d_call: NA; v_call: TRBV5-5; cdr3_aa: CASSLDTAVIDEQFF; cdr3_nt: TGTGCCAGCAGCTTGGATACAGCGGTGATCGATGAGCAGTTCTTC
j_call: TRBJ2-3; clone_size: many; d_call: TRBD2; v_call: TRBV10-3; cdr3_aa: CAIRRPGLAGGSPGTDTQYF; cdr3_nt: TGTGCCATCAGGCGACCGGGACTAGCGGGGGGTTCACCGGGCACAGATACGCAGTATTTT
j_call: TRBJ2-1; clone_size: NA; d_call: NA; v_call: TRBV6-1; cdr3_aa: CASSEGGALEQFF; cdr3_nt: TGTGCCAGCAGTGAAGGGGGGGCGCTTGAGCAGTTCTTC
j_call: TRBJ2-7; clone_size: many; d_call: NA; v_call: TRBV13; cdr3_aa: CASSFPYSYEQYF; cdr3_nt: TGTGCCAGCAGCTTCCCCTACTCCTACGAGCAGTACTTC
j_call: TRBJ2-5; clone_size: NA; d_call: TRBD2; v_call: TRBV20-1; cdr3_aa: CSARDPTGTSGPQETQYF; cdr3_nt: TGCAGTGCTAGAGATCCGACCGGGACTAGCGGACCCCAAGAGACCCAGTACTTC
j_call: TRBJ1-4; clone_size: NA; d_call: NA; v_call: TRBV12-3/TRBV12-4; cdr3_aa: CASTYRDVNEKLFF; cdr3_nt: TGTGCCAGCACCTACCGGGACGTAAATGAAAAACTGTTTTTT
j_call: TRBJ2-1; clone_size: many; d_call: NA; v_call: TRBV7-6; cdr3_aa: CASSLILGEQFF; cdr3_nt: TGTGCCAGCAGCCTAATATTAGGCGAGCAGTTCTTC
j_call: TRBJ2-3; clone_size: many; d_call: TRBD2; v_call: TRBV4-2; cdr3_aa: CASSQDPAGGPDTQYF; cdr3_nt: TGTGCCAGCAGCCAAGATCCAGCGGGGGGGCCAGATACGCAGTATTTT
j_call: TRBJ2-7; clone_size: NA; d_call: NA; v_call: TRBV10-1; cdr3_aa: CASSESYRADEQYF; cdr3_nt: TGCGCCAGCAGTGAATCATATCGGGCGGACGAGCAGTACTTC
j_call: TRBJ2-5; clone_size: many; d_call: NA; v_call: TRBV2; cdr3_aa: CASSALRTQYF; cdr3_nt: TGTGCCAGCAGTGCCCTCAGGACCCAGTACTTC
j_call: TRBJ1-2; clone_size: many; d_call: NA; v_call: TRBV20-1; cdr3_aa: CSARGQGSYGYTF; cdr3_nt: TGCAGTGCCCGGGGGCAGGGGAGCTATGGCTACACCTTC